What follows are 30 T cell receptor beta chains derived from one specimen sequenced in a study of shared clonotypes between healthy human individuals. Naive CD8 cells, CD45RO-negative and positively selected for CCR7, excluded terminally differentiated effector memory CD45RA+ cells. The table came from immunoSEQ multiplex PCR; TCRdb's copy has only in-frame clones and leaves some out. Here the sample spans some 2,100,000 clones, about 93% being singletons. The material sequenced was naive CD8+ T cells from PBMCs. The receptors come from a man between 18 and 29 years old in good health. Some clones in this sample may be carry-over from other donors' samples.

The V gene is TRBV6-4, the J gene TRBJ1-2, with D tentatively TRBD1 (5 bases). The CDR3 contains 16 residues. CDR1 and CDR2 from the germline V gene are MRHNA and SNTAGT. Trimming took off 2 bases at V and 4 bases at J, with 17 bases between the two ends. CDR3 coding DNA: TGTGCCAGCAGTGACAGCTTCTTGGGACCTTCCTATGGCTACACCTTC. Translating it yields CASSDSFLGPSYGYTF.

The gene calls are TRBV5-1 and TRBJ2-1; D call uncertain. Looked up from germline, CDR1 is SGHRS and CDR2 is YFSETQ. This CDR3 spans 15 amino acids. Trimming left V 4 bases short and J 4 bases short, with 15 bases between. The CDR3 DNA is TGCGCCAGCAGCGCCTGGCCAGGCGAGTACAATGAGCAGTTCTTC. Translated: CASSAWPGEYNEQFF.

The V call is TRBV7-3, the J call TRBJ1-1; no clear D. Per germline, CDR1 SGHTA and CDR2 FQGTGA. Trimming removed 1 base at V and 5 bases at J, with 17 bases between. The CDR3 is 16 amino acids. CDR3: CASSLNPGPGRTEAFF. The CDR3 bases are TGTGCCAGCAGCTTAAACCCCGGGCCTGGGAGGACTGAAGCTTTCTTT.

CDR3 in amino acids: CASSEIGAGGGTEAFF. The CDR3 DNA is TGTGCCAGCAGTGAAATAGGAGCGGGTGGAGGTACTGAAGCTTTCTTT. The chain combines TRBV2 with TRBJ1-1; D remains unclear. CDR1 is SNHLY and CDR2 is FYNNEI in the germline V gene. V was cut by 2 bases and J by 5 bases, with 18 bases left in between. The CDR3 length is 16 residues.

The chain is built from TRBV5-8 and TRBJ2-2; 10 nucleotides line up with TRBD1. The CDR3 spans 17 residues. Trimming removed 9 bases from V and 0 bases from J; junction bases left unmatched: 11. Germline CDR1 is SGHTS and CDR2 is YDEGEE. The CDR3 reads CATQSWDRGPNTGELFF. CDR3 DNA: TGTGCCACCCAGAGCTGGGACAGGGGACCGAACACCGGGGAGCTGTTTTTT.

A word on this clone: The sample has other DNA sequences that encode this CDR3 too. The V gene is TRBV28, the J gene TRBJ2-2; no clear D. With 5 bases removed from V and 5 bases from J, the gap between germline ends came to 9 bases. Germline-derived CDR1 and CDR2 are MDHEN and SYDVKM. This CDR3 has 13 amino acids. In nucleotides, the CDR3 is TGTGCCAGCAGTCCCGGTCGAACCGGGGAGCTGTTTTTT. Its translation: CASSPGRTGELFF.

The chain links TRBV15 to TRBJ1-2; D might be TRBD1 (5 bases). From germline, CDR1 is LNHNV and CDR2 YYDKDF (reference sequence). V was cut by 0 bases and J by 3 bases, with 11 bases left in between. The CDR3 is made up of 15 amino acids. The CDR3, as DNA: TGTGCCACCAGCAGAGATGGGACGGAATACTATGGCTACACCTTC. Its protein is CATSRDGTEYYGYTF.

The gene calls are TRBV6-5 and TRBJ1-5, with D possibly being TRBD1 (6 bases). Germline lookup yields CDR1 MNHEY and CDR2 SVGAGI. Trimming stripped 5 bases from V and 6 bases from J, with 14 bases between. This CDR3 spans 14 amino acids. Written as DNA, the CDR3 is TGTGCCAGCAGTCCCGGGGGCAGTGTTCAGCCCCAGCATTTT. Its protein product is CASSPGGSVQPQHF.

The rearrangement links TRBV5-1 to TRBJ2-1; D remains ambiguous. CDR3 length equals 14 residues. Germline lookup yields CDR1 SGHRS and CDR2 YFSETQ. Trimming shortened V by 5 bases and J by 0 bases, and 9 bases separated the two germline ends. The CDR3 coding sequence is TGCGCCAGCAGGGAGCGCGCCTCCTACAATGAGCAGTTCTTC. Its protein is CASRERASYNEQFF.

The rearrangement links TRBV12-5 to TRBJ1-1, with D possibly matching TRBD1 (5 bases). Germline CDR1 LGHNT, CDR2 FRNRAP. V lost 1 base to trimming and J lost 11 bases, with 17 bases between them. The CDR3 runs to 14 residues. CDR3 bases: TGTGCTAGTGGTTTGGGGGGCCCTGCTGGTTGGGCTTTCTTT. Translated, it gives CASGLGGPAGWAFF.

This chain uses TRBV9 with TRBJ2-4, with 11 positions matching TRBD2. This CDR3 spans 17 amino acids. With V trimmed by 3 bases and J by 7 bases, 12 bases remained unmatched. Germline V gene lookup returns CDR1 SGDLS and CDR2 YYNGEE. CDR3 residues: CASSDPRSGRAGNIQYF. In DNA, the CDR3 is TGTGCCAGCAGCGACCCACGTAGCGGGAGGGCGGGGAACATTCAGTACTTC.

V gene TRBV6-5 combines with J gene TRBJ1-1; D remains unclear. Trimming pared 6 bases from V and 0 bases from J, leaving 14 bases between. There are 15 residues in the CDR3. Germline V CDR1 and CDR2: MNHEY, SVGAGI. The CDR3 region has the DNA TGTGCCAGCAGGACCGAGTGGGTTGTGAACACTGAAGCTTTCTTT. Translating gives CASRTEWVVNTEAFF.

V usage is TRBV2 and J usage is TRBJ2-7; D may correspond to TRBD1 or TRBD2 (6 bases each). The CDR3 has 23 residues. Trimming left V 6 bases short and J 6 bases short, with 45 bases between. Germline-derived CDR1 and CDR2 are SNHLY and FYNNEI. The CDR3 DNA is TGTGCCAGCAGGGACAGAATCCGGGACATACGGACGGGGGCCCTTAGCTATTTGACCGAGCAGTACTTC. Translating gives CASRDRIRDIRTGALSYLTEQYF.

The V call is TRBV30, the J call TRBJ2-7; maybe TRBD2 (6 bases). The CDR3 consists of 12 residues. From germline, CDR1 is GTSNPN and CDR2 SVGIG (reference sequence). V was cut by 5 bases and J by 5 bases, with 13 bases left in between. CDR3 region: CAWDDAGNEQYF. The CDR3 bases are TGTGCCTGGGACGATGCGGGGAACGAGCAGTACTTC.

The gene calls are TRBV7-8 and TRBJ2-3; 7 bases fit TRBD1. The CDR3 covers 14 residues. The germline gives CDR1 SGHVS, CDR2 FQNEAQ. V was pared by 6 bases and J by 4 bases, with 7 bases of the junction left unmatched. The CDR3 loop reads CASRTGQGADTQYF. The CDR3 DNA reads as TGTGCCAGCAGGACGGGCCAGGGGGCAGATACGCAGTATTTT.

The chain recombines TRBV29-1 with TRBJ2-1; 11 nucleotides align to TRBD2. The CDR3 sequence is 16 residues long. The V gene end was trimmed by 7 bases and the J gene end by 3 bases; junction bases not matched to a gene: 11. From germline, CDR1 is SQVTM and CDR2 ANQGSEA. The CDR3: CSAKSPGLADYNEQFF. The CDR3 coding sequence is TGCAGCGCAAAAAGCCCGGGACTAGCGGACTACAATGAGCAGTTCTTC.

The chain employs TRBV30 and TRBJ2-1; perhaps TRBD2 as D (6 bases). The CDR3 extends over 13 amino acids. V lost 0 bases to trimming and J lost 12 bases, with 15 bases between them. Germline loops: CDR1 GTSNPN, CDR2 SVGIG (reference sequence). CDR3 coding DNA: TGTGCCTGGAGTGTAACCGGGGGTAAACCGCAGTTCTTC. This translates into CAWSVTGGKPQFF.

V gene TRBV19 combines with J gene TRBJ1-1; D remains ambiguous. The V and J ends lost 2 bases and 5 bases respectively, with 12 bases between them. The CDR3 loop spans 14 amino acids. Germline CDR1 reads LNHDA; CDR2 reads SQIVND (reference sequence). The CDR3 DNA reads as TGTGCCAGTAGTATACCATCGGGGTGGACTGAAGCTTTCTTT. This sequence encodes CASSIPSGWTEAFF.

Worth noting for this clone: Other DNA sequences in this specimen translate into the identical CDR3. The chain uses TRBV7-6 and TRBJ2-7, with 7 bases identical to TRBD2. The germline gives CDR1 SGHVS, CDR2 FNYEAQ. V gave up 4 bases and J gave up 3 bases; unmatched junction bases: 6. This CDR3 comprises 14 residues. In nucleotides, the CDR3 is TGTGCCAGCAGCTCCGGGACGGGGGGCTACGAGCAGTACTTC. Translating gives CASSSGTGGYEQYF.

The rearrangement joins TRBV29-1 to TRBJ2-1, with 10 bases identical to TRBD2. There are 15 residues in the CDR3. Trimming cost V 0 bases and J 7 bases; bases outside gene matches: 6. Germline CDR1 reads SQVTM; CDR2 reads ANQGSEA. The CDR3 sequence is CSVEDRSGRGNEQFF. DNA of the CDR3: TGCAGCGTTGAAGATCGCAGCGGGAGGGGGAATGAGCAGTTCTTC.

J is TRBJ2-7 and V is TRBV7-6, with 7 bases identical to TRBD1. The CDR3 runs 15 residues. V shed 4 bases, J shed 5 bases, and the junction held 11 bases outside the gene matches. Germline V CDR1 and CDR2: SGHVS, FNYEAQ. CDR3 nucleotides: TGTGCCAGCAGCTCCTGGGACAGATCCCTCCACGAGCAGTACTTC. It translates to CASSSWDRSLHEQYF.

J is TRBJ2-2 and V is TRBV25-1; D ambiguous. V lost 3 bases, J lost 7 bases, and 21 bases lay in between. CDR1 and CDR2 from the germline V gene are MGHDK and SYGVNS. There are 17 residues in the CDR3. CDR3 DNA sequence: TGTGCCAGCAGTGAGGGAAGCGCCCTTGGATTTGACGGGGAGCTGTTTTTT. Its translation is CASSEGSALGFDGELFF. Supplemented by reference TRBV25-1 and TRBJ2-2, the full variable domain reads EADIYQTPRYLVIGTGKKITLECSQTMGHDKMYWYQQDPGMELHLIHYSYGVNSTEKGDLSSESTVSRIRTEHFPLTLESARPSHTSQYLCASSEGSALGFDGELFFGEGSRLTVL.

The V and J genes are TRBV28 and TRBJ2-1; D may correspond to TRBD1 or TRBD2 (5 bases each). There are 11 residues in the CDR3. Germline V CDR1 and CDR2: MDHEN, SYDVKM. With 3 bases removed from V and 13 bases from J, the gap between germline ends came to 10 bases. CDR3 residues: CASSFPGPQFF. The CDR3, as DNA: TGTGCCAGCAGTTTTCCGGGACCACAGTTCTTC.

The sample holds one count of this clone. The chain has TRBV9 and TRBJ1-1, with D possibly matching TRBD1 (6 bases). Deletions cut 3 bases from V and 1 base from J, with 19 bases between. CDR1 and CDR2 (germline): SGDLS, YYNGEE. The CDR3 is 17 residues long. The CDR3 sequence is CASSDGVVTQGNTEAFF. The CDR3 nucleotides read TGTGCCAGCAGCGACGGAGTAGTGACACAGGGGAACACTGAAGCTTTCTTT.

This chain joins TRBV6-5 and TRBJ1-1; a possible D gene is TRBD1 (5 bases). The CDR3 covers 15 residues. V was cut by 8 bases and J by 1 base, with 17 bases left in between. The germline V gene encodes CDR1 MNHEY and CDR2 SVGAGI. The CDR3 DNA reads as TGTGCCAGCCGCCGGGGGTTGAGGGGGAACACTGAAGCTTTCTTT. Residues: CASRRGLRGNTEAFF.

The gene calls are TRBV7-9 and TRBJ1-3; weak D call: TRBD1 (6 bases). The ends were cut back, 6 bases at V and 0 bases at J, with 18 bases in the middle. Germline V gene lookup returns CDR1 SEHNR and CDR2 FQNEAQ (reference sequence). This CDR3 region has 17 residues. This chain's CDR3 is CASSSSQQGSSGNTIYF. CDR3 in DNA: TGTGCCAGCAGTTCCTCGCAACAGGGAAGCTCTGGAAACACCATATATTTT.

CDR3 bases: TGCGCCAGCAAATGGGCGCGGGGGAGCTCCTACGAGCAGTACTTC. Translated: CASKWARGSSYEQYF. The gene calls are TRBV4-3 and TRBJ2-7; the match to TRBD2 covers 7 bases. The CDR3 consists of 15 residues. V lost 7 bases, J lost 0 bases, and 9 bases stayed unmatched. CDR1 and CDR2 from the germline V gene are LGHNA and YSLEER.

CDR3 nucleotides: TGTGCCAGCAGCTTGGAGACCGGGCTCGACGAGCAGTACTTC. This codes for CASSLETGLDEQYF. The chain links TRBV5-6 to TRBJ2-7; D is ambiguous. The germline V gene has CDR1 SGHDT and CDR2 YYEEEE. V dropped 0 bases and J dropped 5 bases, with 12 bases sitting between them. The CDR3 consists of 14 residues.

The V gene is TRBV28, the J gene TRBJ1-5, with 9 bases lining up with TRBD1. The germline V gene encodes CDR1 MDHEN and CDR2 SYDVKM. V trimming: 6 bases; J trimming: 2 bases; junction bases outside the gene matches: 5. The CDR3 has 15 amino acids. The CDR3 DNA reads as TGTGCCAGCAGGGAGGACAGGGGTGGCAATCAGCCCCAGCATTTT. This sequence encodes CASREDRGGNQPQHF.

The V and J genes are TRBV5-1 and TRBJ1-3; a weak D match, TRBD1 (5 bases). The ends were cut back, 4 bases at V and 3 bases at J, with 14 bases in the middle. The CDR3 length is 15 residues. The germline gives CDR1 SGHRS, CDR2 YFSETQ. Here the CDR3 reads CASSEGLRNGNTIYF. The CDR3 DNA reads TGCGCCAGCAGCGAGGGGTTGAGGAATGGAAACACCATATATTTT.